The rows below give T cell receptor beta chains drawn from one sample of a study of T cell repertoires in cytomegalovirus infection. Their antigen targets remain unknown. TCRdb passed the reads through MiXCR, listing each CDR3 protein once. This table has approximately 770,000 distinct CDR3 sequences, just under 30% appearing once. The sample consisted of cultured CD8+ T cells from PBMCs, taken from culture after CMV antigen stimulation. The receptor source for this set is a human donor in good health (CMV status not recorded). Some clones in this sample may be carry-over from other donors' samples. The CDR3 runs from the conserved cysteine through the conserved F or W. The D gene is left open where the match is weak. Some rows mark clone size as missing; the rest say once, few, many or name a class of expanded clone.

d_call clone_size j_call v_call cdr3_aa cdr3_nt
TRBD2 - TRBJ2-2 TRBV7-8 CASSSLGSGVTGELFF TGTGCCAGCAGCTCCCTGGGTAGCGGGGTGACCGGGGAGCTGTTTTTT
TRBD2 - TRBJ2-1 TRBV12-3/TRBV12-4 CASRWRGGNNEQFF TGTGCCAGCAGATGGCGGGGGGGGAACAATGAGCAGTTCTTC
- - TRBJ1-1 TRBV20-1 CSARPHKNTEAFF TGCAGTGCTAGGCCACATAAGAACACTGAAGCTTTCTTT
TRBD1 - TRBJ2-7 TRBV7-4 CASSLITGAMSYEQYF TGTGCCAGCAGCTTAATAACAGGGGCAATGTCCTACGAGCAGTACTTC
- - TRBJ2-2 TRBV6-5 CAVGRGGELFF TGTGCCGTGGGACGGGGGGGGGAGCTGTTTTTT
TRBD1 - TRBJ1-5 TRBV7-9 CASSAGTGVGQPQHF TGTGCCAGCAGCGCCGGGACAGGGGTCGGTCAGCCCCAGCATTTT
TRBD1 few TRBJ1-1 TRBV29-1 CSVVAGQGSGSTEAFF TGCAGCGTTGTCGCGGGACAGGGCTCCGGTAGCACTGAAGCTTTCTTT
- - TRBJ2-5 TRBV24-1 CATSEPGRQETQYF TGTGCCACCAGTGAACCCGGCAGGCAAGAGACCCAGTACTTC
- few TRBJ1-4 TRBV2 CASSESVGATNEKLFF TGTGCCAGCAGTGAATCAGTGGGGGCAACTAATGAAAAACTGTTTTTT
TRBD1 - TRBJ1-5 TRBV6-6 CASSYWAGGEPQHF TGTGCCAGCAGTTACTGGGCAGGGGGGGAGCCCCAGCATTTT
- many TRBJ2-2 TRBV7-9 CASSLQGRNGELFF TGTGCCAGCAGCTTACAGGGAAGGAACGGGGAGCTGTTTTTT
TRBD1 - TRBJ1-5 TRBV4-1 CASSQAGTEGESAQHF TGCGCCAGCAGCCAAGCCGGGACAGAAGGGGAATCAGCCCAGCATTTT
- - TRBJ1-2 TRBV6-5 CATGGDGYTF TGTGCCACGGGGGGGGACGGCTACACCTTC
TRBD1 - TRBJ2-1 TRBV6-6 CASSYTGTGYRSNGNEQFF TGTGCCAGCAGTTACACCGGGACAGGGTATCGGTCTAACGGCAATGAGCAGTTCTTC
- medium-sized TRBJ1-1 TRBV7-8 CASSSRIGNTEAFF TGTGCCAGCAGCTCGAGAATAGGGAACACTGAAGCTTTCTTT
- - TRBJ1-5 TRBV12-3/TRBV12-4 CASRSGGRNQPQHF TGTGCCAGCAGAAGTGGGGGTCGGAATCAGCCCCAGCATTTT
TRBD2 few TRBJ2-2 TRBV7-9 CASSLLQRLAGGSHGELFF TGTGCCAGCAGCTTACTTCAACGACTAGCGGGGGGATCGCACGGGGAGCTGTTTTTT
- - TRBJ1-1 TRBV7-9 CASSFGGGQNTEAFF TGTGCCAGCAGCTTTGGGGGGGGCCAGAACACTGAAGCTTTCTTT
- - TRBJ2-3 TRBV20-1 CSARDSGVVSQPSTDTQYF TGCAGTGCTAGAGATTCGGGCGTGGTTAGCCAACCGAGCACAGATACGCAGTATTTT
- few TRBJ2-1 TRBV7-6 CASRPGQLDNEQFF TGTGCCAGCAGACCCGGACAGTTAGACAATGAGCAGTTCTTC
- many TRBJ2-2 TRBV27 CASSLSSTGELFF TGTGCCAGCAGTTTAAGTTCCACCGGGGAGCTGTTTTTT
- few TRBJ2-7 TRBV12-3/TRBV12-4 CASTRGSAYEQYF TGTGCCAGCACCCGGGGTAGCGCCTACGAGCAGTACTTC
- few TRBJ1-2 TRBV7-9 CASSSDNFVGRFYTF TGTGCCAGCAGCTCAGACAACTTCGTGGGCAGATTCTACACCTTC
TRBD1 - TRBJ2-7 TRBV27 CASSSHDRVVYYEQYF TGTGCCAGCAGTTCCCACGACAGGGTGGTCTACTACGAGCAGTACTTC
- - TRBJ1-2 TRBV14 CASSQERGWPTYGYTF TGTGCCAGCAGCCAAGAAAGGGGGTGGCCCACCTATGGTTACACCTTC
TRBD2 few TRBJ2-5 TRBV12-3/TRBV12-4 CASSFSGGPQETQYF TGTGCCAGCAGTTTTAGCGGGGGGCCCCAAGAGACCCAGTACTTC
TRBD2 - TRBJ2-3 TRBV6-2/TRBV6-3 CASSFPGLAGGSTQYF TGTGCCAGCAGTTTCCCGGGACTAGCGGGGGGGAGTACGCAGTATTTT
- - TRBJ2-2 TRBV10-3 CAISVGGNTGELFF TGTGCCATCAGTGTGGGGGGGAACACCGGGGAGCTGTTTTTT
- many TRBJ2-3 TRBV7-9 CASSLASRPHSLTDTQYF TGTGCCAGCAGCTTAGCGTCGAGGCCCCACAGCCTCACAGATACGCAGTATTTT
- - TRBJ2-7 TRBV5-1 CASSFGRAVGYEQYF TGCGCCAGCAGCTTCGGAAGGGCGGTTGGCTACGAGCAGTACTTC
TRBD1 - TRBJ2-1 TRBV2 CASRSDRASRDEQFF TGTGCCAGCAGAAGCGACAGGGCAAGTAGGGATGAGCAGTTCTTC
TRBD2 - TRBJ2-3 TRBV27 CASSLWPSSGEGTDTQYF TGTGCCAGCAGTTTATGGCCGTCTAGCGGGGAAGGGACAGATACGCAGTATTTT
TRBD1 - TRBJ1-2 TRBV5-4 CASTQGRTGVYYGYTF TGTGCCAGCACCCAGGGCCGGACAGGGGTTTACTATGGCTACACCTTC
- - TRBJ1-5 TRBV19 CASSIIWGYNQPQHF TGTGCCAGTAGTATAATCTGGGGTTACAATCAGCCCCAGCATTTT
TRBD1 - TRBJ2-7 TRBV7-9 CASSRTGPSHEQYF TGTGCCAGCAGCCGGACAGGGCCGTCGCACGAGCAGTACTTC
TRBD2 - TRBJ2-1 TRBV19 CASSMTSGGRYNEQFF TGTGCCAGTAGTATGACTAGCGGGGGACGATACAATGAGCAGTTCTTC
TRBD2 - TRBJ2-4 TRBV20-1 CSATTSGGGGNIQYF TGCAGTGCAACGACTAGCGGGGGGGGCGGGAACATTCAGTACTTC
- few TRBJ2-5 TRBV12-3/TRBV12-4 CASNLGGPGETQYF TGTGCCAGCAATCTCGGGGGGCCAGGGGAGACCCAGTACTTC
- - TRBJ1-1 TRBV25-1 CASSEWGVTEAFF TGTGCCAGCAGTGAATGGGGTGTCACTGAAGCTTTCTTT
TRBD1 - TRBJ2-1 TRBV9 CASSATGSNEQFF TGTGCCAGCAGCGCGACAGGGAGTAATGAGCAGTTCTTC
- - TRBJ1-2 TRBV20-1 CSARDHGGNYGYTF TGCAGTGCTAGAGATCATGGCGGAAATTATGGCTACACCTTC
- few TRBJ2-3 TRBV24-1 CATSDSSERVWSTDTQYF TGTGCCACCAGTGATTCCTCGGAAAGGGTCTGGAGCACAGATACGCAGTATTTT
- few TRBJ2-2 TRBV27 CASSFFSGLDTGELFF TGTGCCAGCAGTTTCTTTTCCGGGTTGGACACCGGGGAGCTGTTTTTT
- few TRBJ1-4 TRBV4-1 CASSQLRGEKLFF TGCGCCAGCAGCCAGCTAAGGGGGGAAAAACTGTTTTTT
TRBD1 many TRBJ2-1 TRBV19 CASSLGQGINEQFF TGTGCCAGTAGTTTAGGACAGGGAATCAATGAGCAGTTCTTC
TRBD1 few TRBJ2-3 TRBV7-8 CASSLHWDRATDTQYF TGTGCCAGCAGCTTACATTGGGACAGGGCAACAGATACGCAGTATTTT
- - TRBJ1-5 TRBV24-1 CATSAQSNQPQHF TGTGCCACCAGTGCACAGAGCAATCAGCCCCAGCATTTT
- - TRBJ2-1 TRBV28 CASIAWGGRNEQFF TGTGCCAGCATCGCGTGGGGGGGGCGCAATGAGCAGTTCTTC
TRBD1 many TRBJ1-2 TRBV7-9 CASSLAYGDRTYGYTF TGTGCCAGCAGCTTAGCCTATGGGGACAGGACCTATGGCTACACCTTC
TRBD1 - TRBJ1-2 TRBV7-2 CASSLARTGGYTF TGTGCCAGCAGCTTAGCCAGGACAGGAGGCTACACCTTC
TRBD2 - TRBJ2-3 TRBV20-1 CSLWTSGVNTQYF TGCAGTCTATGGACTAGCGGGGTTAATACGCAGTATTTT
- - TRBJ2-1 TRBV7-6 CASSLGSWEQFF TGTGCCAGCAGCTTAGGCAGCTGGGAGCAGTTCTTC
- once TRBJ1-5 TRBV7-6 CASSLTGAGQLQHF TGTGCCAGCAGCTTAACGGGGGCCGGCCAGCTCCAGCATTTT
- - TRBJ2-7 TRBV20-1 CSARPGSAYEQYF TGCAGTGCTAGACCCGGATCGGCCTACGAGCAGTACTTC
TRBD1 few TRBJ2-5 TRBV7-9 CASSYHRGVGETQYF TGTGCCAGCAGCTACCACAGGGGGGTCGGGGAGACCCAGTACTTC
- few TRBJ1-2 TRBV4-1 CASSQSLSNYGYTF TGCGCCAGCAGCCAATCCCTATCTAACTATGGCTACACCTTC
- few TRBJ2-2 TRBV10-2 CASSESGLLNTGELFF TGCGCCAGCAGTGAATCGGGACTCTTGAACACCGGGGAGCTGTTTTTT
- few TRBJ2-7 TRBV11-2 CASSPRSGAREQYF TGTGCCAGCAGCCCCCGGTCAGGGGCTCGCGAGCAGTACTTC
- - TRBJ1-5 TRBV2 CASSEEGPLARNQPQHF TGTGCCAGCAGTGAAGAGGGACCGCTCGCCCGCAATCAGCCCCAGCATTTT